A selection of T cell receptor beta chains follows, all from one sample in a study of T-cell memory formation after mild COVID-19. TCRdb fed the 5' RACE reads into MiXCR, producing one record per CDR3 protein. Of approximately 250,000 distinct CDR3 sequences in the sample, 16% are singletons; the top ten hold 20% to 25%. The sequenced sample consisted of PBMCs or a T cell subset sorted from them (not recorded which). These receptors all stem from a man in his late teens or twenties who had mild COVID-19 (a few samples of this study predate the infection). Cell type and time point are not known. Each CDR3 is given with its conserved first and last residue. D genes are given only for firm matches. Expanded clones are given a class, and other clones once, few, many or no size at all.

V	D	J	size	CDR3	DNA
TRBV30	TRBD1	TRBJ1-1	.	CACEQGAGPGEAFF	TGTGCCTGCGAACAGGGGGCCGGGCCTGGTGAAGCTTTCTTT
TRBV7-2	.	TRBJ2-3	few	CASSLAPWGSTDTQYF	TGTGCCAGCAGCTTAGCGCCGTGGGGCAGCACAGATACGCAGTATTTT
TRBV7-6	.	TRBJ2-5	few	CASSFGRVGETQYF	TGTGCCAGCAGCTTTGGACGAGTGGGGGAGACCCAGTACTTC
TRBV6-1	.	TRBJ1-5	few	CASRGAYNQPQHF	TGTGCCAGCAGGGGAGCCTACAATCAGCCCCAGCATTTT
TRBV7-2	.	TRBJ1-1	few	CASSLGPRNTEAFF	TGTGCCAGCAGCTTAGGCCCCCGAAACACTGAAGCTTTCTTT
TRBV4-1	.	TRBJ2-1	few	CASSPGGTRRDEQFF	TGCGCCAGCAGCCCCGGGGGGACACGACGGGATGAGCAGTTCTTC
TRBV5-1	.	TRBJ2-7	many	CASSRSDGGTTYEQYF	TGCGCCAGCAGCCGAAGTGATGGTGGTACCACCTACGAGCAGTACTTC
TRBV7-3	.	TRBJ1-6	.	CASSSGLLNSPLHF	TGTGCCAGCAGCTCGGGACTTCTGAATTCACCCCTCCACTTT
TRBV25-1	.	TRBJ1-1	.	CASSETTLGEPAAFF	TGTGCCAGCAGTGAAACAACCCTTGGGGAGCCGGCGGCTTTCTTT
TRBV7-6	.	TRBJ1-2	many	CASSLQGAAPNGYTF	TGTGCCAGCAGCTTACAGGGAGCGGCCCCTAACGGCTACACCTTC
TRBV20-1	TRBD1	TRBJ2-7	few	CSAALRQGTYEQYF	TGCAGTGCTGCCCTTCGACAGGGTACCTACGAGCAGTACTTC
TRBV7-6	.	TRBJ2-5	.	CASSLREPKETQYF	TGTGCCAGCAGCTTAAGGGAACCTAAAGAGACCCAGTACTTC
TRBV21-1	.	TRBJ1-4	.	CASSKGQGSMKNCFF	.
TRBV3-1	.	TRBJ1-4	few	CASSRSGGELFF	TGTGCCAGCAGCCGAAGCGGGGGAGAACTGTTTTTT